This T cell receptor beta chain comes out of a study of T-cell reconstitution after alpha-beta-depleted transplantation in children. Molecular barcoding with unique molecular identifiers was used for the TCRbeta library. TCRdb used MiXCR to reprocess the PCR reads, holding one entry per CDR3 protein. The sample records roughly 500,000 distinct CDR3 sequences, around a third being singletons. The CDR3 is made up of 14 amino acids. V lost 5 bases and J 0 bases, leaving 11 bases between the germline ends. From germline, CDR1 is DFQATT and CDR2 SNEGSKA (reference sequence). This clonotype came up many times.

The clonotype originates from a human donor who donated a stem cell graft to a child with aplastic anemia. The chain uses TRBV20-1 and TRBJ2-4, with D possibly called TRBD1 or TRBD2 (5 bases each). Sequencing used PBMCs from the stem cell graft donor, obtained from the stem cell graft. CDR3 DNA: TGCAGTGCTGGGGACCGCTTAGCCAAAAACATTCAGTACTTC. Amino acids: CSAGDRLAKNIQYF.